This T cell receptor beta chain was sequenced in a study of blood T cell repertoires in COVID-19. The wider study: Acute and convalescent COVID-19 samples came from the United States, Italy and Spain. From T cells, B-cell-depleted T cells, or PBMCs came the material, which was cDNA or gDNA.

Germline lookup yields CDR1 SGHDT and CDR2 YYEEEE. Germline trimming cut 0 bases from V and 5 bases from J; bases unmatched to any gene: 1. This CDR3 comprises 15 residues. Here immunoSEQ multiplex PCR was the method, and the copy in TCRdb shows in-frame clones only, minus some. The sample holds roughly 200,000 clones, under 80% seen once. Material: peripheral blood. The clonotype originates from a man aged 50-60 years who had recovered from COVID-19. The chain recombines TRBV5-6 with TRBJ2-1; 11 bases map to TRBD2. The CDR3, as DNA: TGTGCCAGCAGCTTGGGACTAGCGGGGCACAATGAGCAGTTCTTC. Encoded protein: CASSLGLAGHNEQFF.